This T cell receptor (beta chain) was observed in a study of CD8 T cells in Susac syndrome. CDR3 size: 14 residues. Germline V lookup: CDR1 KGHSH, CDR2 LQKENI. V was cut by 2 bases and J by 5 bases, with 12 bases left in between. Reverse transcription of about 0.5 to 1 ug RNA was carried out with random hexamers. TCRdb redid the calling of the immunoSEQ multiplex PCR reads with MiXCR, one entry per CDR3 protein. The sample lists 180,000 or so distinct CDR3 sequences, just under 95% occurring once. The rearrangement links TRBV18 to TRBJ2-5; D unclear. This receptor was identified in a human donor with Susac syndrome. Specimen: CD4+ T cells from PBMCs. The CDR3 sequence is CASSPGTSSETQYF. The CDR3 region has the DNA TGTGCCAGCTCACCAGGTACATCTTCGGAGACCCAGTACTTC.